This TCR beta chain was sequenced during a study of T-cell memory formation after mild COVID-19. Study-wide background: Clusters of TCRs were largely donor specific. Findings and caveats of the study: What remained unconfirmed was the SARS-CoV-2 specificity of second-wave clones peaking on day 37. Clones that contracted from day 15 to 85 were balanced CD4/CD8, while later expanders leaned CD4+. CD4+ contracting clones were mainly CM and EM; CD8+ ones, EMRA.

This clonotype has just a few counts. What it binds is unknown. TCRdb reanalysed the 5' RACE reads using MiXCR and keeps one entry per CDR3 protein. The table records about 560,000 distinct CDR3 sequences, roughly a sixth of them present only once. Material: PBMCs or a T cell subset sorted from them (not recorded which). This TCR came from an adult woman who had mild COVID-19 (a few samples of this study predate the infection). Cell type and time point are not known.

CDR3 in DNA: TGTGCCAGCAGCTTAGGACTAGCGGGGAGGGATACGCAGTATTTT. Encoded protein: CASSLGLAGRDTQYF. The chain couples TRBV11-2 to TRBJ2-3; 11 bases are a match to TRBD2. The CDR3 is made up of 15 amino acids. The trim removed 1 base at V and 6 bases at J, leaving 3 bases unmatched. Germline V gene data show CDR1 as SGHAT and CDR2 as FQNNGV.